These 17 T cell receptor beta chains were sequenced from one sample in a study of blood T cell repertoires in COVID-19. Produced via immunoSEQ multiplex PCR; TCRdb's table is partial and in-frame only. The table includes roughly 150,000 clones, approximately 85% detected once. The sequencing sample was made of peripheral blood. These receptors all come from an elderly man with COVID-19, enrolled during active disease.

The CDR3 DNA reads TGTGCCAGCAGTTACTCTAGACACAGATCGGAGACCCAGTACTTC. It specifies CASSYSRHRSETQYF. This rearrangement joins TRBV6-5 to TRBJ2-5, with unresolved D. This CDR3 contains 15 residues. Deletions cut 0 bases from V and 5 bases from J, with 13 bases between. From germline, CDR1 is MNHEY and CDR2 SVGAGI.

V gene TRBV7-8 combines with J gene TRBJ1-4; possible D gene TRBD1, 5 bases. The CDR3 length is 16 residues. Germline CDR1 is SGHVS and CDR2 is FQNEAQ. V was trimmed by 5 bases and J by 4 bases, leaving 17 bases between them. CDR3 protein: CASSQRPGLINEKLFF. CDR3 DNA: TGTGCCAGCAGCCAAAGACCGGGACTGATTAATGAAAAACTGTTTTTT.

The chain employs TRBV2 and TRBJ2-2, with D perhaps matching TRBD1 (6 bases). CDR1 and CDR2 from the germline V gene are SNHLY and FYNNEI. Trimming removed 4 bases from V and 4 bases from J, with 16 bases in between. This CDR3 has 16 residues. CDR3 bases: TGTGCCAGCAGTGTCACAGGGATTCGAGGCACCGGGGAGCTGTTTTTT. Translating gives CASSVTGIRGTGELFF.

This rearrangement joins TRBV18 to TRBJ2-7, with D unclear. The CDR3 is 14 amino acids. The V gene lost 3 bases and the J gene lost 2 bases, with 11 bases spanning the gap. CDR1 KGHSH and CDR2 LQKENI come from the germline V gene. CDR3 nucleotide sequence: TGTGCCAGCTCACCCGGGTCAGTGACCTACGAGCAGTACTTC. It codes for CASSPGSVTYEQYF.

V is TRBV5-8 and J is TRBJ1-1; D uncertain. This CDR3 is 14 amino acids long. Per germline, CDR1 SGHTS and CDR2 YDEGEE. Trimming left V 0 bases short and J 0 bases short, with 6 bases between. DNA of the CDR3: TGTGCCAGCAGCTTGGACACAGTGAACACTGAAGCTTTCTTT. Translation: CASSLDTVNTEAFF.

The V gene is TRBV11-3, the J gene TRBJ2-7; the match to TRBD1 covers 7 bases. CDR1 and CDR2 from the germline V gene are SGHNT and YENEEA. V shed 4 bases and J 1 base; nucleotides not matched to a gene: 4. The CDR3 covers 14 residues. Written as DNA, the CDR3 is TGTGCCAGCAGCTCGCGACAGGGTTCCTACGAGCAGTACTTC. It codes for CASSSRQGSYEQYF.

This clone was recorded only once. The V and J genes are TRBV7-9 and TRBJ1-2, with 7 nucleotides matching TRBD1. CDR1 and CDR2 (germline): SEHNR, FQNEAQ (reference sequence). This CDR3 has 13 residues. V gave up 5 bases and J gave up 3 bases; unmatched junction bases: 3. The CDR3 region has the DNA TGTGCCAGCAGCCGAGGGACAGACTATGGCTACACCTTC. Translation: CASSRGTDYGYTF. Complete variable domain (other parts from reference TRBV7-9 and TRBJ1-2): DTGVSQNPRHKITKRGQNVTFRCDPISEHNRLYWYRQTLGQGPEFLTYFQNEAQLEKSRLLSDRFSAERPKGSFSTLEIQRTEQGDSAMYLCASSRGTDYGYTFGSGTRLTVV.

This clone came up once. This rearrangement joins TRBV2 to TRBJ1-5, with D perhaps matching TRBD1 (6 bases). CDR1 is SNHLY, CDR2 FYNNEI, per germline. Deletions cut 1 base from V and 6 bases from J, with 10 bases between. The CDR3 is made up of 14 amino acids. The CDR3 nucleotides are TGTGCCAGCAGTGAAGAAGGGGGTATTCAGCCCCAGCATTTT. It translates to CASSEEGGIQPQHF.

Remarks on this clone: Other DNA sequences from this sample encode an identical CDR3 as well. The chain employs TRBV9 and TRBJ2-2, with D unclear. Germline V CDR1 and CDR2: SGDLS, YYNGEE. The length of the CDR3 is 16 residues. The ends were cut back, 0 bases at V and 2 bases at J, with 11 bases in the middle. Here the CDR3 reads CASSVVGRPNTGELFF. CDR3 DNA sequence: TGTGCCAGCAGCGTAGTGGGCAGACCTAACACCGGGGAGCTGTTTTTT.

This sequence joins TRBV5-1 and TRBJ2-3; 9 nucleotides agree with TRBD2. Germline values: CDR1 SGHRS, CDR2 YFSETQ. This CDR3 has 14 amino acids. Unmatched junction bases numbered 3, after V lost 2 bases and J lost 5 bases. For the CDR3, the DNA is TGCGCCAGCAGCTTTAGCGGGGGTGGAGATACGCAGTATTTT. It yields the protein CASSFSGGGDTQYF. The variable domain in full, with the rest retrieved from reference TRBV5-1 and TRBJ2-3, is KAGVTQTPRYLIKTRGQQVTLSCSPISGHRSVSWYQQTPGQGLQFLFEYFSETQRNKGNFPGRFSGRQFSNSRSEMNVSTLELGDSALYLCASSFSGGGDTQYFGPGTRLTVL.

The chain uses TRBV28 and TRBJ2-7; 8 nucleotides align to TRBD1. This CDR3 is 16 amino acids long. V gave up 1 base and J gave up 5 bases; unmatched junction bases: 10. CDR1 and CDR2 (germline): MDHEN, SYDVKM. This CDR3 reads CASSLSSGGAINEQYF. Written as DNA, the CDR3 is TGTGCCAGCAGTTTATCATCAGGGGGCGCAATCAACGAGCAGTACTTC.

V is TRBV7-9 and J is TRBJ1-6; TRBD1 aligns across 8 bases. There are 17 residues in the CDR3. V dropped 1 base and J dropped 0; count of bases not matched to a gene: 2. The germline gives CDR1 SEHNR, CDR2 FQNEAQ (reference sequence). The CDR3: CASSLGQGNSYNSPLHF. The DNA of the CDR3 is TGTGCCAGCAGCTTAGGACAGGGGAACTCCTATAATTCACCCCTCCACTTT.

The chain has TRBV19 and TRBJ1-4, with 9 positions matching TRBD1. CDR3 length: 15 amino acids. Germline CDR1 and CDR2: LNHDA and SQIVND (reference sequence). After removal of 6 bases from V and 6 bases from J, the junction contained 8 bases not matched to a gene. The CDR3 DNA reads as TGTGCCAGTAGACAACCGGGACAGGGATATGAAAAACTGTTTTTT. Protein product: CASRQPGQGYEKLFF.

This chain uses TRBV27 with TRBJ1-4; D ambiguous. CDR1 and CDR2 (germline): MNHEY, SMNVEV (reference sequence). The CDR3 consists of 14 residues. Deletions cut 5 bases from V and 1 base from J, with 8 bases between. The chain's CDR3 is CASSQAGTNEKLFF. CDR3 coding DNA: TGTGCCAGCAGTCAGGCAGGAACTAATGAAAAACTGTTTTTT.

This rearrangement joins TRBV11-2 to TRBJ1-6; 8 bases fit TRBD1. Germline-derived CDR1 and CDR2 are SGHAT and FQNNGV. The length of the CDR3 is 16 residues. With V trimmed by 3 bases and J by 0 bases, 1 base remained unmatched. The CDR3 is CASSFTGGSYNSPLHF. The DNA of the CDR3 is TGTGCCAGCAGCTTTACAGGGGGCTCCTATAATTCACCCCTCCACTTT.

The J gene is TRBJ2-7, the V gene TRBV27; TRBD1 matches at 10 bases. The J segment lost 4 bases and the V segment lost 2 bases, leaving 5 bases of the junction unmatched. The CDR3 is made up of 15 amino acids. Germline V CDR1 and CDR2: MNHEY, SMNVEV (reference sequence). The CDR3 loop reads CASSLPGQGPYEQYF. For the CDR3, the DNA is TGTGCCAGCAGTTTACCGGGACAGGGGCCTTACGAGCAGTACTTC.

V gene TRBV19 combines with J gene TRBJ2-5; TRBD2 matches at 7 bases. The CDR3 spans 15 residues. CDR1 and CDR2 (germline): LNHDA, SQIVND (reference sequence). The junction had 7 bases not matched to a gene; V was cut back by 5 bases and J by 1 base. Written as DNA, the CDR3 is TGTGCCAGTAGTTTTCGGGCTAGCGGCCAAGAGACCCAGTACTTC. Its translation is CASSFRASGQETQYF.